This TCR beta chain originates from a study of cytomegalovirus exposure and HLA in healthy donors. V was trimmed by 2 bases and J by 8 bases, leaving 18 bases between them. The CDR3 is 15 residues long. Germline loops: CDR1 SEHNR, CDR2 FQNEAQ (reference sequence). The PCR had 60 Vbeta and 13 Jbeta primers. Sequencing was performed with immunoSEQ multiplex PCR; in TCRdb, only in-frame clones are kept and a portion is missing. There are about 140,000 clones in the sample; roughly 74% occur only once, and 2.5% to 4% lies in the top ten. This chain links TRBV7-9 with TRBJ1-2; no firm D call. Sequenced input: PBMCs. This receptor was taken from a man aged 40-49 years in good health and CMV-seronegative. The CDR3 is CASSLPAYGEYGYTF. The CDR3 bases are TGTGCCAGCAGCTTACCCGCCTATGGGGAGTACGGCTACACCTTC.